Reported below is one T cell receptor (beta chain). These data come from a study of T cells after yellow fever vaccination. Looking at the study overall: The authors prepared low-cell-number fractions using SMART-Seq v4 Ultra Low Input. Findings and caveats of the study: In post-booster samples, most primary-vaccination clones reappeared (roughly 96% CD4, nearly 90% CD8). On re-exposure, the response was weaker but peaked faster, at day 5 versus 15.

This CDR3 is 12 amino acids long. Germline lookup yields CDR1 SGHKS and CDR2 YYEKEE (reference sequence). J was trimmed by 6 bases and V by 4 bases; bases with no gene match: 3. Synthesis of TCR cDNA relied on 5'RACE template switching, which attached a universal primer site and UMIs. TCRdb used MiXCR to reprocess the 5' RACE reads, holding one entry per CDR3 protein. The sample consists of tens of thousands of distinct CDR3 sequences, 13% of them appearing once. Specimen: CD8+ T cells not binding an NS4B(214-222) dextramer, sorted from PBMCs, collected approximately 20 days after the first yellow fever vaccination. The rearrangement joins TRBV5-5 to TRBJ2-7; 8 nucleotides agree with TRBD2. This TCR was sampled from a man aged 18 to 35 who received the YFV17D yellow fever vaccine. The CDR3 is CASSPGGGEQYF. CDR3 sequence (DNA): TGTGCCAGCAGCCCGGGAGGGGGCGAGCAGTACTTC.